This TCR beta chain comes out of a study of blood T cell repertoires in COVID-19. The CDR3 loop spans 13 amino acids. Trimming at V came to 3 bases and at J to 8 bases, leaving 6 bases not matched to a gene. Germline CDR1 and CDR2: SGHTA and FQGNSA. In the source study's methods: Amplification of reference gene primers was used by the study to estimate nucleated cell counts. Clones were read by immunoSEQ multiplex PCR, and TCRdb kept only the in-frame ones, dropping some. V and J calls and clone size come straight from that table; D and trimming were deduced from the DNA. In the table there are approximately 52,000 clones, around 93% of which are singletons.

The rearrangement joins TRBV7-2 to TRBJ1-2, with 7 bases aligning to TRBD1. The clonotype comes from a man aged 50 to 60 with acute or convalescent COVID-19. Sequences were obtained from peripheral blood. Written as DNA, the CDR3 is TGTGCCAGCAGCTTCCGACAGGGTTGGGGCTACACCTTC. It translates to CASSFRQGWGYTF.